The 16 T cell receptor beta chains given below trace back to one sample, sequenced in a study of blood T cell repertoires in COVID-19. The method was immunoSEQ multiplex PCR; TCRdb's version includes in-frame clones alone and lacks a portion of them. This sample has some 200,000 clones, with around 76% found just once. The sequencing input was peripheral blood. The receptors were sampled from a woman in her 50s with active or convalescent COVID-19.

The rearrangement joins TRBV6-5 to TRBJ1-1; 9 bases are shared with TRBD1. There are 15 residues in the CDR3. V shed 6 bases and J 3 bases; nucleotides not matched to a gene: 8. CDR1 and CDR2 from the germline V gene are MNHEY and SVGAGI. The CDR3 is CASRNRRTGDTEAFF. DNA for the CDR3: TGTGCCAGCAGAAACCGTCGGACAGGGGACACTGAAGCTTTCTTT.

The chain joins TRBV5-4 to TRBJ1-3; D is possibly TRBD1 (6 bases). V was cut by 4 bases and J by 0 bases, with 14 bases left in between. The CDR3 consists of 16 residues. In germline, CDR1 is SGHNT, CDR2 YYREEE (reference sequence). As DNA, the CDR3 is TGTGCCAGCAGCCCGGACAGTGTCAGCTCTGGAAACACCATATATTTT. Translation gives CASSPDSVSSGNTIYF.

This clone appeared a single time. The V and J genes are TRBV10-3 and TRBJ1-1; 8 nucleotides align to TRBD1. With V trimmed by 4 bases and J by 3 bases, 7 bases remained unmatched. Germline CDR1 reads ENHRY; CDR2 reads SYGVKD. The CDR3 consists of 15 residues. CDR3 sequence (DNA): TGTGCCATCAGTGGGGACCAGGGGGCGGACACTGAAGCTTTCTTT. It specifies CAISGDQGADTEAFF.

The chain has TRBV6-6 and TRBJ2-3; possible D gene TRBD2, 5 bases. V shed 6 bases and J shed 4 bases, with 17 bases lying between them. The CDR3 totals 15 residues. Per the germline V gene, CDR1 is MNHNY and CDR2 is SVGAGI (reference sequence). The chain's CDR3 is CASSSTQPGADTQYF. The CDR3 DNA follows: TGTGCCAGCAGCTCGACTCAACCCGGGGCAGATACGCAGTATTTT.

The chain joins TRBV7-2 to TRBJ1-1; possibly TRBD1 for D (6 bases). CDR3 size: 13 residues. The ends were cut back, 3 bases at V and 6 bases at J, with 11 bases in the middle. CDR1 SGHTA and CDR2 FQGNSA come from the germline V gene. CDR3 sequence: CASSFDYRAEAFF. The DNA of the CDR3 is TGTGCCAGCAGCTTCGATTACAGGGCTGAAGCTTTCTTT.

This clone was found once. The chain combines TRBV28 with TRBJ2-1; TRBD1 agrees at 9 bases. Germline lookup yields CDR1 MDHEN and CDR2 SYDVKM. This CDR3 has 16 residues. Trimming removed 4 bases from V and 8 bases from J; junction bases left unmatched: 12. The chain's CDR3 is CASSSTGQGKRDEQFF. CDR3 sequence (DNA): TGTGCCAGCAGTTCGACGGGACAGGGAAAGAGGGATGAGCAGTTCTTC.

The rearrangement joins TRBV3-1 (or the pseudogene TRBV3-2) to TRBJ1-6; TRBD1 might be the D (5 bases). Germline V CDR1 and CDR2: LGHDT, YNNKEL (reference sequence). This CDR3 comprises 14 residues. The V and J ends lost 4 bases and 10 bases respectively, with 14 bases between them. This chain's CDR3 is CASSRGGGRSPLHF. The DNA for the CDR3 is TGTGCCAGCAGCCGCGGGGGGGGAAGGTCACCCCTCCACTTT.

This clone was recorded only once. The chain links TRBV6-5 to TRBJ1-6; D is uncertain. Trimming pared 7 bases from V and 10 bases from J, leaving 14 bases between. The germline gives CDR1 MNHEY, CDR2 SVGAGI. This CDR3 has 13 amino acids. The CDR3 is CASTGLRKSPLHF. The CDR3 bases are TGTGCCAGCACCGGGTTGAGGAAATCACCCCTCCACTTT.

The CDR3, as DNA: TGTGCCAGCAGCCCGACAGGGGGCAACACTGAAGCTTTCTTT. It yields the protein CASSPTGGNTEAFF. This chain uses TRBV7-9 with TRBJ1-1; 10 bases match TRBD1. The V segment lost 5 bases and the J segment 2 bases; nucleotides outside the gene matches: 2. Per the germline V gene, CDR1 is SEHNR and CDR2 is FQNEAQ (reference sequence). This CDR3 contains 14 residues.

In nucleotides, the CDR3 is TGTGCCAGCAGCTTAGTGGGTCGCGGCACTGAAGCTTTCTTT. Its protein is CASSLVGRGTEAFF. The chain joins TRBV7-9 to TRBJ1-1; D is ambiguous. V dropped 1 base and J dropped 4 bases, with 10 bases sitting between them. Germline V gene lookup returns CDR1 SEHNR and CDR2 FQNEAQ (reference sequence). CDR3 length: 14 residues.

The genes are TRBV24-1 and TRBJ1-2; tentative D call: TRBD1 (5 bases). V lost 2 bases and J lost 4, with 10 bases in between. There are 14 residues in the CDR3. Germline CDR1 and CDR2: KGHDR and SFDVKD. The CDR3 protein is CATSDYDSSYGYTF. The CDR3 region has the DNA TGTGCCACCAGTGATTATGACAGTTCCTATGGCTACACCTTC.

The J gene is TRBJ1-1, the V gene TRBV18, with D possibly being TRBD1 (6 bases). This CDR3 region has 15 residues. Germline CDR1 KGHSH, CDR2 LQKENI. V was clipped by 4 bases and J by 1 base, with 13 bases between them. The CDR3 reads CASSLTGTKNTEAFF. The DNA for the CDR3 is TGTGCCAGCTCACTGACCGGGACAAAGAACACTGAAGCTTTCTTT.

CDR3 nucleotide sequence: TGTGCCAGCAGCCAAGGCACCGTTCCGGGACTAGCGGGAGGGCGTCCCACAGATACGCAGTATTTT. Its translation is CASSQGTVPGLAGGRPTDTQYF. This chain uses TRBV3-1 (or the pseudogene TRBV3-2) with TRBJ2-3; TRBD2 aligns across 16 bases. V was pared by 1 base and J by 2 bases, with 15 bases of the junction left unmatched. CDR3 length: 22 amino acids. Per germline, CDR1 LGHDT and CDR2 YNNKEL (reference sequence).

This clone was seen once. This rearrangement joins TRBV24-1 to TRBJ1-1; the match to TRBD1 covers 11 bases. This CDR3 has 13 amino acids. Germline-derived CDR1 and CDR2 are KGHDR and SFDVKD. The trim removed 4 bases at V and 10 bases at J, leaving 4 bases unmatched. CDR3 loop: CATSDRDRGLAFF. The CDR3 region has the DNA TGTGCCACCAGTGACCGGGACAGGGGGTTAGCTTTCTTT.

The table lists this clone with a few counts. The rearrangement joins TRBV9 to TRBJ2-1; 8 bases align to TRBD2. Germline CDR1 and CDR2: SGDLS and YYNGEE. This CDR3 spans 18 amino acids. The V gene end was trimmed by 0 bases and the J gene end by 1 base; junction bases not matched to a gene: 9. The CDR3 loop is CASSVAVSAGGSYNEQFF. CDR3 coding DNA: TGTGCCAGCAGCGTAGCCGTCTCGGCGGGAGGTTCCTACAATGAGCAGTTCTTC.

This clone came up a few times. The chain combines TRBV7-2 with TRBJ1-2; D is ambiguous. V dropped 2 bases and J dropped 8 bases, with 12 bases sitting between them. CDR1 and CDR2 (germline): SGHTA, FQGNSA. This CDR3 is 13 amino acids long. CDR3 in DNA: TGTGCCAGCAGCTTAATACGGAGCGACGGCTACACCTTC. Amino acid sequence: CASSLIRSDGYTF. The full variable domain, in which reference TRBV7-2 and TRBJ1-2 provide the parts outside the CDR3, is GAGVSQSPSNKVTEKGKDVELRCDPISGHTALYWYRQSLGQGLEFLIYFQGNSAPDKSGLPSDRFSAERTGGSVSTLTIQRTQQEDSAVYLCASSLIRSDGYTFGSGTRLTVV.